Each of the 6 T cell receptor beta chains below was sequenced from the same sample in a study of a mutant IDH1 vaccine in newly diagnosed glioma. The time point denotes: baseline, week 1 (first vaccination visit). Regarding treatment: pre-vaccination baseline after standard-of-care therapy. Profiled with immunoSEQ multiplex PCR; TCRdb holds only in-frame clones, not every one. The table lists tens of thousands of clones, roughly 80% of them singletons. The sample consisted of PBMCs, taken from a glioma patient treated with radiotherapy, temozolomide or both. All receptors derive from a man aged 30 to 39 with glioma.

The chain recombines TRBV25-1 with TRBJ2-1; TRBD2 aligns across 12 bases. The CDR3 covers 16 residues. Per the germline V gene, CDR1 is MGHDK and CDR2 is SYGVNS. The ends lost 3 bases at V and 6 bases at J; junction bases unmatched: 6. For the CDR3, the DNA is TGTGCCAGCAGTGATCCTAGCGGGGGGGCAAGCAATGAGCAGTTCTTC. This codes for CASSDPSGGASNEQFF.

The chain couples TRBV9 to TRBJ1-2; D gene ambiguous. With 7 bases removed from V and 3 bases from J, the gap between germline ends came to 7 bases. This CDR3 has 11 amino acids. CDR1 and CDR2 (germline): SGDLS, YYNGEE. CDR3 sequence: CASYRDYGYTF. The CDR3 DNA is TGTGCCAGCTATCGGGACTATGGCTACACCTTC.

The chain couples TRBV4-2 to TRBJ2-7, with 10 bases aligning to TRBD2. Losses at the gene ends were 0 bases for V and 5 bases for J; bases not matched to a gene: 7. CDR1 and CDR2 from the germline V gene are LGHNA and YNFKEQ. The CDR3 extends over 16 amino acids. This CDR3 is CASSQEPSGSPNEQYF. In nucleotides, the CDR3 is TGTGCCAGCAGCCAAGAACCTAGCGGGAGCCCCAACGAGCAGTACTTC.

The DNA for the CDR3 is TGTGCCAGCAGTGGGCCCTACCTGGGGGCTAACTATGGCTACACCTTC. It encodes CASSGPYLGANYGYTF. This rearrangement joins TRBV6-1 to TRBJ1-2; TRBD1 might be the D (5 bases). CDR1 and CDR2 (germline): MNHNS, SASEGT. This CDR3 is 16 amino acids long. V lost 4 bases and J 0 bases, leaving 15 bases between the germline ends.

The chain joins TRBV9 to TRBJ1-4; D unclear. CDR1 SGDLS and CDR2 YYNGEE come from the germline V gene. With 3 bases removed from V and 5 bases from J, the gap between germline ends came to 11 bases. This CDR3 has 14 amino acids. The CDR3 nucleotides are TGTGCCAGCAGCGAGGGAGTGGCAAATGAAAAACTGTTTTTT. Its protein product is CASSEGVANEKLFF.

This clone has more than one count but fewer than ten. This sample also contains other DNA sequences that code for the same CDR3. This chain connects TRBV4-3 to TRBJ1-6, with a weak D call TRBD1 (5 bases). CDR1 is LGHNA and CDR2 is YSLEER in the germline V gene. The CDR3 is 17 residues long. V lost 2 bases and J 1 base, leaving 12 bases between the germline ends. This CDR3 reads CASSQKTGGSYNSPLHF. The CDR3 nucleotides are TGCGCCAGCAGCCAAAAGACGGGGGGGTCCTATAATTCACCCCTCCACTTT.